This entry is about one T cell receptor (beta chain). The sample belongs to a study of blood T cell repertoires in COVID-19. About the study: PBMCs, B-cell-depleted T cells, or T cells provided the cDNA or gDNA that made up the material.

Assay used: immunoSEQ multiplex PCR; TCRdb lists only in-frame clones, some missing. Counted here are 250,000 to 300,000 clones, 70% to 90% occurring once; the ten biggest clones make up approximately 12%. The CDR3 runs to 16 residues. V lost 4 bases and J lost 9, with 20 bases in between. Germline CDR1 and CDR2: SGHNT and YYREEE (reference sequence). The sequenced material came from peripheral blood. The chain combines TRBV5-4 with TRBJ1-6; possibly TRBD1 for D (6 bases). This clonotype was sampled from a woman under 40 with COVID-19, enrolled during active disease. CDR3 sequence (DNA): TGTGCCAGCAGCGAAAATAGGGGGTCCAGGGGTTCACCCCTCCACTTT. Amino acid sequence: CASSENRGSRGSPLHF. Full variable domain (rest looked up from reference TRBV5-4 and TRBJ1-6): ETGVTQSPTHLIKTRGQQVTLRCSSQSGHNTVSWYQQALGQGPQFIFQYYREEENGRGNFPPRFSGLQFPNYSSELNVNALELDDSALYLCASSENRGSRGSPLHFGNGTRLTVT.